The present entry profiles one T cell receptor (beta chain) with its context. The antigen remains unidentified. Other DNA sequences in the sample encode the same CDR3. These data belong to a study of shared clonotypes between healthy human individuals. Study-wide points: Clonotypes not shared had lower generation probabilities than those common to all four donors. Owing to a small donor count, the genetic and exposure-history diversity represented was limited.

Assay execution proceeded at the deep level. 200 to 250 ng DNA, tens of thousands of T cell genomes, went into each sorted-subset replicate PCR. TCRdb's copy holds only in-frame clones and misses some; the assay was immunoSEQ multiplex PCR. The sample contains about 600,000 clones, approximately 97% of which appear only once. This CDR3 comprises 14 residues. In germline, CDR1 is SEHNR, CDR2 FQNEAQ (reference sequence). Trimming cost V 5 bases and J 3 bases; bases outside gene matches: 1. Specimen: naive CD4+ T cells sorted from blood. Subset: CD45RA+ positively selected. The receptor was isolated from a woman in her twenties or thirties in good health. The V gene is TRBV7-9, the J gene TRBJ2-7, with 13 nucleotides matching TRBD2. CDR3 sequence reads: CASSRTSGSYEQYF. The CDR3 nucleotides are TGTGCCAGCAGCCGGACTAGCGGGAGCTACGAGCAGTACTTC.